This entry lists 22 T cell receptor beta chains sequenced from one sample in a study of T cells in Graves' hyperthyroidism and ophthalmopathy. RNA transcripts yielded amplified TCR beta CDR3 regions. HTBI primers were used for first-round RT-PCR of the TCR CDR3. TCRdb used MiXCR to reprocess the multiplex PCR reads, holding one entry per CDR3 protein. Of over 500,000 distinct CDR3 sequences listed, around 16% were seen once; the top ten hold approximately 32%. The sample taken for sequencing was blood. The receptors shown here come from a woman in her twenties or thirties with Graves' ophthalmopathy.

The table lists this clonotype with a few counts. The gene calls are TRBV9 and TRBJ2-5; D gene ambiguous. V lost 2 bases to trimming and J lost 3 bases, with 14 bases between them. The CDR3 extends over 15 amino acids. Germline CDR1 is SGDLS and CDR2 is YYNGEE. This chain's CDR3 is CASSVDIVAEETQYF. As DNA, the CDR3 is TGTGCCAGCAGCGTTGACATCGTTGCGGAAGAGACCCAGTACTTC. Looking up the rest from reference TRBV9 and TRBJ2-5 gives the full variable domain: DSGVTQTPKHLITATGQRVTLRCSPRSGDLSVYWYQQSLDQGLQFLIQYYNGEERAKGNILERFSAQQFPDLHSELNLSSLELGDSALYFCASSVDIVAEETQYFGPGTRLLVL.

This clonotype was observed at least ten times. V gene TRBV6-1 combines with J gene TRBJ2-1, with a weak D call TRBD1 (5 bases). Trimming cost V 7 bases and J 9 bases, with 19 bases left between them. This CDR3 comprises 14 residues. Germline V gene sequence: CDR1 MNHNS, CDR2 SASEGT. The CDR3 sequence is CASILTMGQSEQFF. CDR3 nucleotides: TGTGCCAGCATCCTGACAATGGGGCAGAGTGAGCAGTTCTTC.

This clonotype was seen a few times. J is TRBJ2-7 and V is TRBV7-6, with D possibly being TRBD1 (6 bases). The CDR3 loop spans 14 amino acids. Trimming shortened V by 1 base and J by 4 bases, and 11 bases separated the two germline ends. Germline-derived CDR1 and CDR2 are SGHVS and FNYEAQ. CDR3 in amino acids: CASSLGGLGYEQYF. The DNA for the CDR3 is TGTGCCAGCAGCTTAGGGGGGCTCGGTTACGAGCAGTACTTC.

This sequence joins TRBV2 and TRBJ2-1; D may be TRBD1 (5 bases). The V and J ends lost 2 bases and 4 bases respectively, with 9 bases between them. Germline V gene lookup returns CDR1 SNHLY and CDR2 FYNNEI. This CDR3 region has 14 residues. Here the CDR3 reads CASSEPRGYNEQFF. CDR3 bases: TGTGCCAGCAGTGAACCTAGGGGTTACAATGAGCAGTTCTTC.

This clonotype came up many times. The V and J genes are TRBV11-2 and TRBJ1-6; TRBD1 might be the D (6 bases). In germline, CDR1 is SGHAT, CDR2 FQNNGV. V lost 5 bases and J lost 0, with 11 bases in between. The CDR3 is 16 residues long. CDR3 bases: TGTGCCAGCAGCCGGACAGCGAGCTCCTATAATTCACCCCTCCACTTT. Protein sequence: CASSRTASSYNSPLHF.

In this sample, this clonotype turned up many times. The CDR3 DNA reads as TGTGCCAGCAGAGCCCGGCTGGGGACAGGGGATCGCGTGTGGGGCCACGAGCAGTACTTC. This codes for CASRARLGTGDRVWGHEQYF. The rearrangement uses TRBV28 and TRBJ2-7; 10 bases fit TRBD1. The germline CDR1 and CDR2 sequences are MDHEN and SYDVKM. J lost 5 bases, V lost 6 bases, and 25 bases had no gene match. CDR3 length: 20 amino acids.

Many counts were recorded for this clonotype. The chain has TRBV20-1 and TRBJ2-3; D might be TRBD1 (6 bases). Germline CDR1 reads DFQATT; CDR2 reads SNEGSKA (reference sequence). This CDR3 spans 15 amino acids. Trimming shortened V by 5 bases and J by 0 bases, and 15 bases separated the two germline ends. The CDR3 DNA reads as TGCAGTGCTGATTACAGGGAGACAAGCACAGATACGCAGTATTTT. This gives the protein CSADYRETSTDTQYF.

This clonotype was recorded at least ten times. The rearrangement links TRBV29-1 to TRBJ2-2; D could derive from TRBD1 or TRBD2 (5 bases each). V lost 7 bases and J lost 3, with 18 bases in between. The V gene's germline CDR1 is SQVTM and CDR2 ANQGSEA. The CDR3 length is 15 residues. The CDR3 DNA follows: TGCAGCGCCCAAGTCCAGGGAGCGTACACCGGGGAGCTGTTTTTT. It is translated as CSAQVQGAYTGELFF.

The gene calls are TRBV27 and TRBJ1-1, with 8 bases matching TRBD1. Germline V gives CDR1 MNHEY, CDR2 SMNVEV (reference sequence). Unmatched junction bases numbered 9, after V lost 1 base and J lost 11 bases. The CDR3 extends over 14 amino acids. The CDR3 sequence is CASSLFQGALGAFF. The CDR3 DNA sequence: TGTGCCAGCAGTTTATTCCAGGGGGCGCTGGGGGCTTTCTTT.

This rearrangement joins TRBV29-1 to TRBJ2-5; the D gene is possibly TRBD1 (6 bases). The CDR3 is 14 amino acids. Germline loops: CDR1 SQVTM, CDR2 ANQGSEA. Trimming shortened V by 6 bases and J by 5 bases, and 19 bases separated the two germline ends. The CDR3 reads CSVQNPQGRETQYF. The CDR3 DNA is TGCAGCGTCCAGAACCCACAGGGCCGGGAGACCCAGTACTTC.

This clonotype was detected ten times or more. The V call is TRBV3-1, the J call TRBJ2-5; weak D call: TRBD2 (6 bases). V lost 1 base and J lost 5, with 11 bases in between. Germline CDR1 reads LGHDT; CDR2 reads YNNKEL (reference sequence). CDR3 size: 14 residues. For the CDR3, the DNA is TGTGCCAGCAGCCAAGTTGGAGGGCCTGAGACCCAGTACTTC. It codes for CASSQVGGPETQYF.

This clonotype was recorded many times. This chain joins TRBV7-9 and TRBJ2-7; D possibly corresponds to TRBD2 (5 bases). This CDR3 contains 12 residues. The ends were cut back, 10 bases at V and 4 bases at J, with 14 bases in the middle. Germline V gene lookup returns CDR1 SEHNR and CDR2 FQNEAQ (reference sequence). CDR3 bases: TGTGCCATCGGGCCTAGGGAGTACGAGCAGTACTTC. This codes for CAIGPREYEQYF.

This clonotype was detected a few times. CDR3 sequence (DNA): TGCGCCAGCAGTTTTACGTTCAAACAGACGAACACCGGGGAGCTGTTTTTT. Amino acids: CASSFTFKQTNTGELFF. The chain links TRBV5-1 to TRBJ2-2, with no clear D. V shed 5 bases and J shed 0 bases, with 17 bases lying between them. The CDR3 totals 17 residues. Per the germline V gene, CDR1 is SGHRS and CDR2 is YFSETQ.

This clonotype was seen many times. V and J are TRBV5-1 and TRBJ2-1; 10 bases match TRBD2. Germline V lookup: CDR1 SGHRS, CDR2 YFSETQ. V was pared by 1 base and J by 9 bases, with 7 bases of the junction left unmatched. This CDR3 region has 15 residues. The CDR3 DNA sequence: TGCGCCAGCAGCTTGCTCCCTAGCGGGAGTAGTGAGCAGTTCTTC. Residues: CASSLLPSGSSEQFF.

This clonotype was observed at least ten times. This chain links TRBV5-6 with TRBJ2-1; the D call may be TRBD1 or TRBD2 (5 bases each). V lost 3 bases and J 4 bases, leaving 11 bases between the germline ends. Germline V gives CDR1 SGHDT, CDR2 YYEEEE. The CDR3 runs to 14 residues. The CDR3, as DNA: TGTGCCAGCAGCTCCTACAGGAGGTACAATGAGCAGTTCTTC. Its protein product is CASSSYRRYNEQFF.

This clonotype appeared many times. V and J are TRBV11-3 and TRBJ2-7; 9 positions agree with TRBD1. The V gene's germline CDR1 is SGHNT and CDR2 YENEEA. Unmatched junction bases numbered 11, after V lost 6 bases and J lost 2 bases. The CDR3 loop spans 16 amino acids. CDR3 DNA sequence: TGTGCCAGCAGGCGACCCCGGGACAGGGACCCCTACGAGCAGTACTTC. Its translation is CASRRPRDRDPYEQYF.

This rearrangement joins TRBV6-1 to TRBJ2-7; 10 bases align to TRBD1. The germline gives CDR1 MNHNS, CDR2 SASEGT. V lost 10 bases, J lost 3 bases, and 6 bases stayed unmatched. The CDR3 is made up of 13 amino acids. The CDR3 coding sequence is TGTGCCACCGGGACAGGGGAAAACTACGAGCAGTACTTC. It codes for CATGTGENYEQYF.

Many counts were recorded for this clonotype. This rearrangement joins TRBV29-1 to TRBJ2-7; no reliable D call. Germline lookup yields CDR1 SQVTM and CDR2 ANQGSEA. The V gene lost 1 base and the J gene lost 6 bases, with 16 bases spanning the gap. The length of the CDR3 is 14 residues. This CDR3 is CSVEVSVSWGEQYF. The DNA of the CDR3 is TGCAGCGTTGAAGTGTCCGTTAGTTGGGGCGAGCAGTACTTC.

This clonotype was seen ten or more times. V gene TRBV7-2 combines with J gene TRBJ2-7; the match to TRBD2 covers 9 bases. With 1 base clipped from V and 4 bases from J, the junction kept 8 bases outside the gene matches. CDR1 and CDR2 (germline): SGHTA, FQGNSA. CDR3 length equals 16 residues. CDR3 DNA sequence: TGTGCCAGCAGCTTAGGGGGCGGGAGGGCCAAATACGAGCAGTACTTC. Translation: CASSLGGGRAKYEQYF.

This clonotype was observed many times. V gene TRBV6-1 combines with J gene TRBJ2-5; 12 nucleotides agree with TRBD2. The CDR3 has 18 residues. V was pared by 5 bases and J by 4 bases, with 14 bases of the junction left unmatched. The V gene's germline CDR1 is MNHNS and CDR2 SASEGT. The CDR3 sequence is CASSSQPLAGGHRETQYF. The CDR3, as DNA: TGTGCCAGCAGTTCCCAGCCCCTAGCGGGAGGGCATCGAGAGACCCAGTACTTC.

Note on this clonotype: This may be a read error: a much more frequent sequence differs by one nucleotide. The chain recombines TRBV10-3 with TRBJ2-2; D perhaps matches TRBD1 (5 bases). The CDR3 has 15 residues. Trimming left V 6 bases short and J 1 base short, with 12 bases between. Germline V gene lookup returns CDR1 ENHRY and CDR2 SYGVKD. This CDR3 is CAISRGRENTGELFF. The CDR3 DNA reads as TGTGCCATCAGCCGCGGCAGGGAGAACACCGGGGAGCTGTTTTTT.

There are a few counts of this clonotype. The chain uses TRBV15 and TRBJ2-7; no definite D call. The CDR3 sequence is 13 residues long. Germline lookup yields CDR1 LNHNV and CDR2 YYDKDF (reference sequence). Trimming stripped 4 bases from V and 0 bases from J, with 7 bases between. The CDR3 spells CATSKQISYEQYF. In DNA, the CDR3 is TGTGCCACCAGCAAACAGATCTCCTACGAGCAGTACTTC.